Listed below are T cell receptor beta chains from one sample, sequenced in a study of identical twins. TCRdb independently ran MiXCR on the 5' RACE reads; one entry per CDR3 protein. The sample has 690,000 or so distinct CDR3 sequences; 8.6% are singletons. These same data were also listed under a study on yellow fever vaccine responses in identical twins.

Sequenced: PBMCs. Receptors were obtained from a young woman in good health. CDR3s include the opening cysteine and the closing phenylalanine or tryptophan. A D gene is named only where the DNA matches it firmly. Size values are once, few and many counts, or a class for expanded clones, and some rows have none.

V	J	size	D	DNA	CDR3
TRBV27	TRBJ2-7	-	TRBD1	TGTGCCAGCAGTTTATCGTGGACAGGGGTCGCCGAGCAGTACTTC	CASSLSWTGVAEQYF
TRBV28	TRBJ2-1	-	-	TGTGCCAGCAGTTTGGTTTCCAGGCGAAATGAGCAGTTCTTC	CASSLVSRRNEQFF
TRBV25-1	TRBJ2-6	-	TRBD1	TGTGCCAGCAGTGAACCCCCAACGGGACAGGACGCCTCTGGGGCCAACGTCCTGACTTTC	CASSEPPTGQDASGANVLTF
TRBV7-2	TRBJ2-1	many	-	TGTGCCAGCAGCTTGGTTGCAGGTAGCTCCTACAATGAGCAGTTCTTC	CASSLVAGSSYNEQFF
TRBV20-1	TRBJ2-5	many	-	TGCAGTGCTTGGGGGGCAGAGACGAGCCAAGAGACCCAGTACTTC	CSAWGAETSQETQYF
TRBV6-1	TRBJ2-5	-	-	TGTGCCAGCAGAGACCAACCTAACAGGCAAGAGACCCAGTACTTC	CASRDQPNRQETQYF
TRBV7-9	TRBJ1-1	-	-	TGTGCCAGCAGCCCGTCGAGTAAGAACACTGAAGCTTTCTTT	CASSPSSKNTEAFF
TRBV5-8	TRBJ2-1	-	-	TGTGCCAGCAGCTTGGGTCTATGGTTGGGTGAGCAGTTCTTC	CASSLGLWLGEQFF
TRBV10-3	TRBJ2-5	few	-	TGTGCCATCAGTGAGCCGATACAGGGCGGAGAGACCCAGTACTTC	CAISEPIQGGETQYF
TRBV3-1	TRBJ2-5	few	-	TGTGCCAGCAGCCAACCCCGGACCCTGGTCGGAGAGACCCAGTACTTC	CASSQPRTLVGETQYF
TRBV5-5	TRBJ2-7	-	TRBD2	TGTGCCATCAGCCCCGGGGGGAAGGACGAGCAGTACTTC	CAISPGGKDEQYF
TRBV19	TRBJ2-7	-	-	TGTGCCAGTAGTATAGTCCCCGGGATTGGCTCCTACGAGCAGTACTTC	CASSIVPGIGSYEQYF
TRBV30	TRBJ1-1	-	-	TGTGCCTGGAGTGTAAGGCTTGGGGAGGACACTGAAGCTTTCTTT	CAWSVRLGEDTEAFF
TRBV12-3/TRBV12-4	TRBJ2-1	few	-	TGTGCCAGCAGTTTTTCCAGCCTCTCCTACAATGAGCAGTTCTTC	CASSFSSLSYNEQFF
TRBV27	TRBJ1-5	-	-	TGTGCCAGCAGTGACTTGGGGACCAATCAGCCCCAGCATTTT	CASSDLGTNQPQHF
TRBV20-1	TRBJ2-7	-	-	TGCAGTGCTAGAGATGGTGGTGGACTCCCTGCTCCCTACGAGCAGTACTTC	CSARDGGGLPAPYEQYF
TRBV7-9	TRBJ2-5	-	-	TGTGCCAGCAGGTCGTGGGGCAGGGAGACCCAGTACTTC	CASRSWGRETQYF
TRBV20-1	TRBJ2-2	many	TRBD2	TGCAGTGCAAGTAGCGGGAAGAACACCGGGGAGCTGTTTTTT	CSASSGKNTGELFF
TRBV2	TRBJ2-7	-	TRBD1	TGTGCCAGTAAAGCTCTCCAGGGGGCTCACGAGCAGTACTTC	CASKALQGAHEQYF
TRBV24-1	TRBJ2-5	-	-	TGTGCCCCGCCTCCTATTTTCCAGGAGACCCAGTACTTC	CAPPPIFQETQYF
TRBV12-3/TRBV12-4	TRBJ2-5	many	TRBD2	TGTGCCAGCAGTTTAGAGCTAGCGGGAGAGACCCAGTACTTC	CASSLELAGETQYF
TRBV5-1	TRBJ2-2	many	-	TGCGCCAGCAGCACACTGGGGGCTCACGCGAACACCGGGGAGCTGTTTTTT	CASSTLGAHANTGELFF
TRBV15	TRBJ2-5	few	TRBD2	TGTGCCACCAGCAGAGAAAGACGGGGGGTCGCTGCGGGGCCCCAAGAGACCCAGTACTTC	CATSRERRGVAAGPQETQYF
TRBV3-1	TRBJ2-5	-	TRBD2	TGTGCCAGCAGCCACCGACTAGCGGGGGGTCAGACCCAGTACTTC	CASSHRLAGGQTQYF
TRBV20-1	TRBJ2-5	-	-	TGCAGTGCGGGACTCCAAGAGACCCAGTACTTC	CSAGLQETQYF
TRBV3-1	TRBJ2-1	-	-	TGTGCCAGCAGCCAGGGGGCCTTACTAGCCTACAATGAGCAGTTCTTC	CASSQGALLAYNEQFF
TRBV11-1	TRBJ2-5	-	-	TGTGCCAGCAGCCGGACCTTCGCGGGGGAGACCCAGTACTTC	CASSRTFAGETQYF
TRBV11-2	TRBJ2-6	few	-	TGTGCCAGCAGCTTAAATCGAGGGGCGGCTGGGGCCAACGTCCTGACTTTC	CASSLNRGAAGANVLTF
TRBV29-1	TRBJ2-1	many	TRBD1	TGCAGCGTTGAACCAAGGACAGGGGGAGATAATGAGCAGTTCTTC	CSVEPRTGGDNEQFF
TRBV20-1	TRBJ2-1	many	TRBD2	TGCAGTGCTAGAGAACTAGCGGGTCGATACAATGAGCAGTTCTTC	CSARELAGRYNEQFF
TRBV28	TRBJ1-5	few	-	TGTGCCAGCAGAAAAAACAGGGACAATCAGCCCCAGCATTTT	CASRKNRDNQPQHF
TRBV7-8	TRBJ2-2	few	-	TGTGCCAGCAGCTCCTCTGCCGGGGAGCTGTTTTTT	CASSSSAGELFF
TRBV11-1	TRBJ2-1	-	-	TGTGCCAGCAGCCCCTACCCCACAGAGCACTCCTACAATGAGCAGTTCTTC	CASSPYPTEHSYNEQFF
TRBV13	TRBJ2-2	-	TRBD1	TGTGCCAGCAGGACAGGGAGCCCCGGGGAGCTGTTTTTT	CASRTGSPGELFF
TRBV6-1	TRBJ2-5	few	TRBD2	TGTGCCAGCACACCACTAGCGGGAGAAGAGACCCAGTACTTC	CASTPLAGEETQYF
TRBV15	TRBJ2-3	-	-	TGTGCCACCAGAAACTACATGGGGGGAAGGGATACGCAGTATTTT	CATRNYMGGRDTQYF
TRBV6-5	TRBJ2-7	many	TRBD1	TGTGCCAGCAGTTTGGGACAGGTGGGGGAGCAGTACTTC	CASSLGQVGEQYF
TRBV10-3	TRBJ2-3	many	-	TGTGCCATCAGTGAAGGCAATCGGAATACGCAGTATTTT	CAISEGNRNTQYF
TRBV20-1	TRBJ2-1	-	-	TGCAGTGCTAGAGATATGTTAGAAACAGGGAATTCGTACAATGAGCAGTTCTTC	CSARDMLETGNSYNEQFF
TRBV7-3	TRBJ1-6	-	TRBD1	TGTGCCAGCAGCCGCCGGGACAGTGGATCACCCCTCCACTTT	CASSRRDSGSPLHF